This TCR beta chain stems from a study of Graves' ophthalmopathy and Graves' hyperthyroidism. Trimming cost V 6 bases and J 9 bases, with 18 bases left between them. The CDR3 runs 14 residues. CDR1 is MDHEN and CDR2 is SYDVKM in the germline V gene. Amplified material comprised TCR beta CDR3 regions derived from RNA transcripts. RT-PCR with HTBI primers came first, then second-round multiplex PCR. A single record per CDR3 protein comes from TCRdb applying MiXCR to the multiplex PCR reads. Here the sample spans fewer than 400,000 distinct CDR3 sequences, 18% being singletons. The receptor's source is a woman between 18 and 29 years old with Graves' ophthalmopathy. The material sequenced was peripheral blood. The chain links TRBV28 to TRBJ1-5; D ambiguous. The DNA of the CDR3 is TGTGCCAGCAGCGAACCCCGTCGTATATGGCCCCAGCATTTT. As protein: CASSEPRRIWPQHF.